The TCR beta chain under discussion was sequenced for a study of blood T cell repertoires in COVID-19. Repertoires were generated with immunoSEQ multiplex PCR, while TCRdb's copy carries only in-frame clones and drops some. The sample gives roughly 180,000 clones, 70% to 90% of which show up once; 2% to 2.5% is in the top ten. This TCR derives from a man in his 70s with active or convalescent COVID-19. The sample was peripheral blood.

The CDR3 DNA is TGTGCCAGCACCAGCGGGATCACAGATACGCAGTATTTT. Translation gives CASTSGITDTQYF. The chain joins TRBV6-6 to TRBJ2-3; TRBD2 aligns across 7 bases. J gave up 2 bases and V 7 bases, and 3 bases lay outside the gene matches. Germline CDR1 is MNHNY and CDR2 is SVGAGI (reference sequence). The CDR3 contains 13 residues.